This T cell receptor beta chain was observed in a study of T-cell memory formation after mild COVID-19. Study information: TCR clusters showed largely donor specificity.

Concerning this clonotype: The target antigen is unknown.

Constant-segment primers served in 5'RACE that generated TCR alpha and TCR beta cDNA libraries bearing sample barcodes and UMIs. TCRdb analysed the 5' RACE reads with MiXCR anew, one entry per CDR3 protein. Here the sample spans roughly 400,000 distinct CDR3 sequences, approximately 19% being singletons. Whole-study results and caveats: Nothing showed for sure that second-wave clones peaking on day 37 were SARS-CoV-2 specific. The appearance of some responding clones in pre-infection memory suggested that cross-reactive memory joined.

The CDR3 is 15 residues long. With 1 base clipped from V and 4 bases from J, the junction kept 5 bases outside the gene matches. Looked up from germline, CDR1 is DFQATT and CDR2 is SNEGSKA (reference sequence). The sequencing input was PBMCs or a T cell subset sorted from them (not recorded which). The TCR comes from a man between 18 and 29 years old who had mild COVID-19 (a few samples of this study predate the infection). Cell type and time point are not known. The chain couples TRBV20-1 to TRBJ2-2; TRBD2 matches at 8 bases. This CDR3 is CSARAGGAGTGELFF. In DNA form, the CDR3 reads TGCAGTGCTAGAGCCGGGGGGGCCGGCACCGGGGAGCTGTTTTTT.